The following is a T cell receptor beta chain sequence with its context. Its cognate antigen has yet to be identified. Base quality data are lacking; no much larger clone is found one base away. This entry belongs to a study of spatial heterogeneity in lung cancer (dated by TCRdb to the late 2010s). Context from the whole study: Beta-chain transcripts were consistently detected in greater numbers than alpha-chain transcripts, which likely reflected higher beta-chain transcript abundance. At surgery, both alpha and beta chains were TCR-sequenced in more than 200 tumor regions, about 64 matched nontumor lung samples and around 50 PBMC samples. In the raw uncorrected reads, each unique combination of TCR and UMI appeared on average more than ten times. Nonsynonymous mutation counts, determined by whole-exome sequencing of tumor tissue, were related to features of the TCR repertoire. In non-small cell lung cancer, the study made a quantitative comparison of TCR alpha and beta repertoires among multiple tumor regions, matched nontumor lung and blood.

The protocol used for the library was 5' RACE. Sequencing used a NextSeq 500. In the TCR library protocol, a unique molecular identifier was attached to each TCR cDNA molecule so that PCR and sequencing errors could be corrected. Processing in the source paper ran as follows. Decombinator tools were used for TCR identification, UMI-based error correction and CDR3 extraction. Expanded TCRs were defined as those above a frequency of 2 per 1,000, corresponding to the top 1% of the tumor frequency distribution. Renyi diversity was computed with the R vegan package after each repertoire had been subsampled 100 times to 5,000 TCRs. CDR3 similarity networks were built from amino acid triplet string-kernel similarity, with CDR3s being connected when pairwise similarity was above 0.82. TCRdb passed the public sequencing reads through fastp at Q25 and MiXCR, retaining productive beta sequences. Identical CDR3 protein sequences are pooled into one entry, listed with their most common genes and DNA. For this entry, the V and J calls and clone size follow TCRdb and not the study's own pipeline. In all, the sample holds tens of thousands of distinct CDR3 sequences, and about 9.4% of those were seen once. Jointly, the top ten make up 6.9% of the sample.

Its CDR3 holds 11 amino acids, cysteine through phenylalanine. Only the CDR3 part of the read is kept: 33 bases, read in frame from the first base. At the junction V is shortened by 9 bases and J by 4 bases, with 10 bases in between. The germline V gene encodes CDR1 MDHEN and CDR2 SYDVKM. Study-wide conclusions, independent of this receptor: Confirming at a functional level the hypothesis that regional TCRs recognize regional mutations was considered to require additional single-cell paired TCR alpha and beta sequencing. Ubiquitous expanded tumor TCRs were detected in blood more often at tumor resection than at routine follow-up.

In the paper's terms, the time point label means: sample taken at primary tumor resection. For TCR sequencing, whole RNA was extracted from tumor and nontumor lung tissue, or from cryopreserved PBMC samples, and no cell sorting was done. Samples were obtained from over 70 patients with early-stage, untreated non-small cell lung cancer from the lung TRACERx cohort. Only patients for whom sufficient RNA was available from at least two tumor regions were selected for TCR sequencing. Recombination linked TRBV28 to TRBJ2-7; the D segment could be TRBD2, given 6 matching bases. Specimen: PBMCs, collected at surgery. This TCR derives from a male donor with early-stage non-small cell lung cancer. CDR3 region: CASGRDYEQYF. The DNA sequence is given as TGTGCCAGTGGGCGGGATTACGAGCAGTACTTC.